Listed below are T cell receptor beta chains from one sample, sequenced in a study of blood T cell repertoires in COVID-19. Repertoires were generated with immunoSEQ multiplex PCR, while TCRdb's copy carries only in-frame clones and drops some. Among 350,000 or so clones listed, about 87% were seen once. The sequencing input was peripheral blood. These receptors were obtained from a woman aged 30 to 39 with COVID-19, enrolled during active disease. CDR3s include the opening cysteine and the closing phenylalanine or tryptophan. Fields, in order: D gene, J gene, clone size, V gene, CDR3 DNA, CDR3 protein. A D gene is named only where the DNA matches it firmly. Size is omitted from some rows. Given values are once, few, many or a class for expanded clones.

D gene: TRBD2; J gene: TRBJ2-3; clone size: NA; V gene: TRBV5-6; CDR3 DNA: TGTGCCAGCACCCGAGGGCTAGCGGAGGCCACAGATACGCAGTATTTT; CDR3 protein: CASTRGLAEATDTQYF
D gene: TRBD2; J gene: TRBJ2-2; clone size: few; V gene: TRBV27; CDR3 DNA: TGTGCCAGCAGTTTACTAGCGGGGGGTACCGGGGAGCTGTTTTTT; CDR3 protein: CASSLLAGGTGELFF
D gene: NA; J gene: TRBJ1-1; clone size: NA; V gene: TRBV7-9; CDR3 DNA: TGTGCCAGCAGCGAGTGGGGGGTGGCGAACACTGAAGCTTTCTTT; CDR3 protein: CASSEWGVANTEAFF
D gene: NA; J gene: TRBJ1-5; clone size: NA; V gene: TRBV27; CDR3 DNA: TGTGCCAGCAGTCTCCTGCGGGGGGATAATCAGCCCCAGCATTTT; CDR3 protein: CASSLLRGDNQPQHF
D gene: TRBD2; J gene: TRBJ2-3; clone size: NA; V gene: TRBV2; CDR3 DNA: TGTGCCAGCACACTAGCGGTTAGCACAGATACGCAGTATTTT; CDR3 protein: CASTLAVSTDTQYF
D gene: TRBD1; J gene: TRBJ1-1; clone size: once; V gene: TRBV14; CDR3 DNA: TGTGCCAGCAGCCGGACAGGGGGCAGCGTCTCCGCTTTCTTT; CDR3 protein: CASSRTGGSVSAFF
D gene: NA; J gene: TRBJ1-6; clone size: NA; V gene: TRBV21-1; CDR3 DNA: TGTGCCAGCAGCACCCGCCCGGTTGACACACCATCACCCCTCCACTTT; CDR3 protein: CASSTRPVDTPSPLHF
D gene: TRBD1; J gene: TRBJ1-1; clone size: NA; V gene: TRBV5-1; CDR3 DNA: TGCGCCAGCAGCTGGGACAGGGTGGATACTGAAGCTTTCTTT; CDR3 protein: CASSWDRVDTEAFF
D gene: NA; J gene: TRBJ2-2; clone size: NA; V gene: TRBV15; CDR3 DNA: TGTGCCACCAGCACCACCAGGGATCGGACCGGGGAGCTGTTTTTT; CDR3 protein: CATSTTRDRTGELFF
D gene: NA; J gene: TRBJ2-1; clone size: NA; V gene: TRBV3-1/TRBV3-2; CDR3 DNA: TGTGCCAGCAGCCCTGTCGTCTCCGCGCCCAATGAGCAGTTCTTC; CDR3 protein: CASSPVVSAPNEQFF
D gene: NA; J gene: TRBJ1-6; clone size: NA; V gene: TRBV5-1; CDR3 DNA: TGCGCCAGCAGGCAAAACTTCCGGGATAATTCACCCCTCCACTTT; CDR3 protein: CASRQNFRDNSPLHF
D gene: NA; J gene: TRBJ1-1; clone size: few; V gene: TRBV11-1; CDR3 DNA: TGTGCCAGCAGCTTGAACAGGGCTAACACTGAAGCTTTCTTT; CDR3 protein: CASSLNRANTEAFF
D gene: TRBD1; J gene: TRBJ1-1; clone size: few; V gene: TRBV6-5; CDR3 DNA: TGTGCCAGTAGTAGGGACAGGGTCACTGAAGCTTTCTTT; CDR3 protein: CASSRDRVTEAFF
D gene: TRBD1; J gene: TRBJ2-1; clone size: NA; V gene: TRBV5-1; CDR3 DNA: TGCGCCAGCAGCCGCGACGGACAGGGCTCCTACAATGAGCAGTTCTTC; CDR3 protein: CASSRDGQGSYNEQFF
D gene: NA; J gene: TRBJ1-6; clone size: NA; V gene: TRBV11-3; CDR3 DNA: TGTGCCAGCAGCTTCTCCCTCGGGTTTGGGAATTCACCCCTCCACTTT; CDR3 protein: CASSFSLGFGNSPLHF
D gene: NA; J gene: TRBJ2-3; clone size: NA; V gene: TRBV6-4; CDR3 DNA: TGTGCCAGCAGTGACGGTATGAGGGATACGCAGTATTTT; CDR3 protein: CASSDGMRDTQYF
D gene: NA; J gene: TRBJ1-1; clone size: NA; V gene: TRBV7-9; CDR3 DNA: TGTGCCAGCAGCTTAGTAGGGGGTTTGTTCACTGAAGCTTTCTTT; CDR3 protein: CASSLVGGLFTEAFF
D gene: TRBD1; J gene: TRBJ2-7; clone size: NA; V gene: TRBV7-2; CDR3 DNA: TGTGCCAGCAGACCGACAGGGACCTACGAGCAGTACTTC; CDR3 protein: CASRPTGTYEQYF
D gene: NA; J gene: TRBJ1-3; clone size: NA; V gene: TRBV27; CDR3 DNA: TGTGCCAGCCGATTTAGGGGTGGAAACACCATATATTTT; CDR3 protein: CASRFRGGNTIYF
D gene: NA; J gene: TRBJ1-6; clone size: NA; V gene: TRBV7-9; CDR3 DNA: TGTGCCAGCAGCTTGGATCGGCAGGGTGCTTCACCCCTCCACTTT; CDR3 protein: CASSLDRQGASPLHF
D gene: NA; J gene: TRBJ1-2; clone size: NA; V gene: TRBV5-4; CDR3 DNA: TGTGCCAGCAGCTTACAGGATTTCTATGGCTACACCTTC; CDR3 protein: CASSLQDFYGYTF
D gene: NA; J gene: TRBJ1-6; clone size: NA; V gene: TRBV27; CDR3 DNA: TGTGCCAGCAGTTCCAGGTATTATTCACCCCTCCACTTT; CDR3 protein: CASSSRYYSPLHF
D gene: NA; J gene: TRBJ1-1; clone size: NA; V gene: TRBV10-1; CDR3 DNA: TGCGCCAGCAGTGAGTTTTGGGGCAACACTGAAGCTTTCTTT; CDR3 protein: CASSEFWGNTEAFF
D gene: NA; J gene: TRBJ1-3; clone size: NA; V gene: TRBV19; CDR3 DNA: TGTGCCAGTAGTATAGCAGGAAACACCATATATTTT; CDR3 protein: CASSIAGNTIYF
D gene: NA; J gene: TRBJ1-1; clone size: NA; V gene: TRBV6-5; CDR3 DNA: TGTGCCACTGCGGTGGTCCGCGCCACTGAAGCTTTCTTT; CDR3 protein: CATAVVRATEAFF
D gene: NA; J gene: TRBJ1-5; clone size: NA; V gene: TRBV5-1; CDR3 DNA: TGCGCCAGCAGCTTGACCCCGACAGGAGTCAATCAGCCCCAGCATTTT; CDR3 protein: CASSLTPTGVNQPQHF
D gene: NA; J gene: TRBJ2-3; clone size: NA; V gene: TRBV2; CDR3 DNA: TGTGCCAGCAGTGAACGGGTCACAGATACGCAGTATTTT; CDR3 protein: CASSERVTDTQYF
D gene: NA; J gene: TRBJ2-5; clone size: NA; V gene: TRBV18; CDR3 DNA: TGTGCCAGCTCACCACCCCCAGGACAAGAGACCCAGTACTTC; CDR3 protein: CASSPPPGQETQYF
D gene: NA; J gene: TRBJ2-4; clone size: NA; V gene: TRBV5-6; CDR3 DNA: TGTGCCAGCAGTTTGAGGACAGTAGGGGGCATTCAGTACTTC; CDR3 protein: CASSLRTVGGIQYF
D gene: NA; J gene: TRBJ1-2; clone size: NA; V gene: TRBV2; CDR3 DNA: TGTGCCAGCAGTGAAGGACAGGTCTATGGCTACACCTTC; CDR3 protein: CASSEGQVYGYTF
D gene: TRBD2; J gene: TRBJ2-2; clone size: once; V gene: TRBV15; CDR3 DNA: TGTGCCACCAGCTCCTCCCGGACTAGCGGGAGAGCGTCCGGGGAGCTGTTTTTT; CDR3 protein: CATSSSRTSGRASGELFF
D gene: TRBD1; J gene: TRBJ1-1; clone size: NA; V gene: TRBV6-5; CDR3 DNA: TGTGCCAGCAGTACGAGACAGGGGGCGCAGGTCTTT; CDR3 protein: CASSTRQGAQVF
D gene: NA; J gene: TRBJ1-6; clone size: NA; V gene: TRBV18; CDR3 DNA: TGTGCCAGCTCACCGAATAACGGTGGGGCTGGTAGTTCCCTCCACTTT; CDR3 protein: CASSPNNGGAGSSLHF
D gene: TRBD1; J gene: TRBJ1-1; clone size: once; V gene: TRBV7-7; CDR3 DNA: TGTGCTAGCAGCATCAGACAGGGCGGAGGCACTGAAGCTTTCTTT; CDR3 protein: CASSIRQGGGTEAFF
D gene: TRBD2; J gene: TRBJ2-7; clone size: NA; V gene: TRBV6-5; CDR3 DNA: TGTGCCAGCAGCCGGGGGGAATTCTACGAGCAGTACTTC; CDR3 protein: CASSRGEFYEQYF
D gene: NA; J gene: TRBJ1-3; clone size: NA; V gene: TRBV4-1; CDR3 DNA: TGCGCCAGCAGCCAAGAGACTCCTTCGGCAGGAAACACCATATATTTT; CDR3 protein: CASSQETPSAGNTIYF
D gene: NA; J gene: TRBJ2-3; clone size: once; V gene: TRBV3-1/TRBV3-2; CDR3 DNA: TGTGCCAGCAGCCAAGCGCTAGCAACCACAGATACGCAGTATTTT; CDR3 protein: CASSQALATTDTQYF
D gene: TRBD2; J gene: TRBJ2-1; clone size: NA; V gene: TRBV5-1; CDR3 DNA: TGCGCCAGCAGTAACCGTAGCGGGCCGACCTACAATGAGCAGTTCTTC; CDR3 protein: CASSNRSGPTYNEQFF
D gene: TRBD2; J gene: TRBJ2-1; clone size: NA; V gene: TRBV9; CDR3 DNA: TGTGCCAGCAGCGTAGGTTCCAGCGGGGGGACCGTTGAGCAGTTCTTC; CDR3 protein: CASSVGSSGGTVEQFF
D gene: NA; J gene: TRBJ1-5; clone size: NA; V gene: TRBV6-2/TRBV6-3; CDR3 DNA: TGTGCCAGCAGTTACTCGGGGGCGGGCAATCAGCCCCAGCATTTT; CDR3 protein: CASSYSGAGNQPQHF
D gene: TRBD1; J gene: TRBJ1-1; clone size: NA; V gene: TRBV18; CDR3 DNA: TGTGCCAGCTCACCACGGAAGGGGGCGAGCACTGAAGCTTTCTTT; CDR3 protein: CASSPRKGASTEAFF
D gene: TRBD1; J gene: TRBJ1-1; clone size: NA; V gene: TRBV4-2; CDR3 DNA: TGTGCCAGCAGCCAAGGTACAGGGGCGCTCAACACTGAAGCTTTCTTT; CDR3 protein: CASSQGTGALNTEAFF
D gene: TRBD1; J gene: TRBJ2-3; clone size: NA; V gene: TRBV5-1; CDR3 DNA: TGCGCCAGCAGCCAATCGGACAGGGTAACAGATACGCAGTATTTT; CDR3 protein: CASSQSDRVTDTQYF
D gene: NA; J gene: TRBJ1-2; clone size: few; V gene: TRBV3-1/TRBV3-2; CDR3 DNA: TGTGCCAGCAGCCAAGATCAGGGTGAACTAGGCTACACCTTC; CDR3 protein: CASSQDQGELGYTF
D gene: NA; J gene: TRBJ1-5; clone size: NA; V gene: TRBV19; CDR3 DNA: TGTGCCAGTACCCCCCGCAGGGCAGACATCAATCAGCCCCAGCATTTT; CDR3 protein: CASTPRRADINQPQHF
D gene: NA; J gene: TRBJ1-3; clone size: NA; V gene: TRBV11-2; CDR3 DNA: TGTGCCAGCAGCTCAATCCCGCGGGCCTTCTCTGGAAACACCATATATTTT; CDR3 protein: CASSSIPRAFSGNTIYF
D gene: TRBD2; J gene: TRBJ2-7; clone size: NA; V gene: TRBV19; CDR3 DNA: TGTGCCAGTAGTATAGCCGGGAGGTTTGAAGAGCAGTACTTC; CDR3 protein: CASSIAGRFEEQYF
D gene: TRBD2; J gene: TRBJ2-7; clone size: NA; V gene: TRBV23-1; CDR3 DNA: TGCGCCAGCAGTCGGAACCGCCTTCTGCGGGGGGGCCCTACCTACGAGCAGTACTTC; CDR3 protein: CASSRNRLLRGGPTYEQYF
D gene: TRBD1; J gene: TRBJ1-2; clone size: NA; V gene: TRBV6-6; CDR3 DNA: TGTGCCAGCAGCCGCTCTGAGGGACAGGGGTCTGGCTACACCTTC; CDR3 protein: CASSRSEGQGSGYTF
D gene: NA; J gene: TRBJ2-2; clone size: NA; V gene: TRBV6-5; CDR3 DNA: TGTGCCAGCGGTAGCGCACTGCTTTTCACCGGGGAGCTGTTTTTT; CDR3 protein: CASGSALLFTGELFF
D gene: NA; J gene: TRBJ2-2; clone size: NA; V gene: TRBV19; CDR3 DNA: TGTGCCAGTAGTCCACAGGGATGGACCGGGGAGCTGTTTTTT; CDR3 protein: CASSPQGWTGELFF
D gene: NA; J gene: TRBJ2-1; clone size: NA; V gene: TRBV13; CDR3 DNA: TGTGCCAGCAAGGGGGACACTTACAATGAGCAGTTCTTC; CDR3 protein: CASKGDTYNEQFF
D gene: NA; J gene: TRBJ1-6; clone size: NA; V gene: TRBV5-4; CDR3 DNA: TGTGCCAGCAGCTTGGCACCCGGAGGGAATTCACCCCTCCACTTT; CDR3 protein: CASSLAPGGNSPLHF
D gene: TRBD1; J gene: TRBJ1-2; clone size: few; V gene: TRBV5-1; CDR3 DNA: TGCGCCAGCGGCCGAGGACAGGAAGATGGCTACACCTTC; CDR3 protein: CASGRGQEDGYTF
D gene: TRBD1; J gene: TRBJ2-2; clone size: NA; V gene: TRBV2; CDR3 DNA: TGTGCCAGCCGTGGACAGGGGGCGAACACCGGGGAGCTGTTTTTT; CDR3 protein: CASRGQGANTGELFF
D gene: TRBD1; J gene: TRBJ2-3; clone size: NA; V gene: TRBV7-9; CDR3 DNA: TGTGCCAGCAGCTTGTCGAGACAGGGGACAGATACGCAGTATTTT; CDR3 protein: CASSLSRQGTDTQYF
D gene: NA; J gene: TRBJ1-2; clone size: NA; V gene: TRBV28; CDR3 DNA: TGTGCCAGCAGTTACGGGTCGACCTCCCGAATCAATGGCTACACCTTC; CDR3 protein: CASSYGSTSRINGYTF
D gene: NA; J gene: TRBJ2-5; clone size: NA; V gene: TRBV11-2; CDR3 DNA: TGTGCCAGCAGCTTAGGGCAGGTCGTCCAAGAGACCCAGTACTTC; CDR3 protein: CASSLGQVVQETQYF
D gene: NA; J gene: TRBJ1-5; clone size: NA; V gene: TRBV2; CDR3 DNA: TGTGCCAGCAGGGAGAGCAATCAGCCCCAGCATTTT; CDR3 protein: CASRESNQPQHF